One sample yielded the 2 T cell receptor beta chains listed below, sequenced in a study of regulatory T cells in long-lasting Graves disease. Through Arm-PCR of CDR3 regions and iRepertoire HTBI primers, TCR beta libraries were built. TCRdb recomputed calls from the multiplex PCR reads with MiXCR, one row per CDR3 protein. This table has some 280,000 distinct CDR3 sequences, around 23% appearing once. Time point reported: persistent/refractory GD, antithyroid drugs over 5 years with positive TRAb. PBMCs were the source of the RNA used for TCR sequencing. The specimen comprised peripheral blood mononuclear cells (PBMCs), sampled when the disease was refractory, from a patient treated with antithyroid drugs. The origin of the receptors is a female donor with Graves disease.

The chain joins TRBV9 to TRBJ2-7; perhaps TRBD1 as D (6 bases). CDR3 size: 14 residues. V lost 4 bases to trimming and J lost 3 bases, with 14 bases between them. CDR1 SGDLS and CDR2 YYNGEE come from the germline V gene. CDR3 protein: CASSLRDKDYEQYF. The CDR3 coding sequence is TGTGCCAGCAGCCTCCGGGACAAAGACTACGAGCAGTACTTC.

This sequence joins TRBV7-2 and TRBJ2-5; 7 nucleotides align to TRBD2. This CDR3 contains 15 residues. CDR1 is SGHTA, CDR2 FQGNSA, per germline. After removal of 0 bases from V and 4 bases from J, the junction contained 5 bases not matched to a gene. The CDR3: CASSLAGGSRETQYF. The CDR3 bases are TGTGCCAGCAGCTTAGCTGGCGGGAGCAGAGAGACCCAGTACTTC.